The 25 T cell receptor beta chains presented below share a single source sample, sequenced in a study of vaccination and CD4 T cells after COVID-19. Sequencing of cultured CD4+ T cell DNA used the Oncomine TCR Beta short-read assay. Via MiXCR, TCRdb re-called the PCR reads, giving one row per CDR3 protein. The sample has some 3,200 distinct CDR3 sequences, around 76% seen once; the top ten hold around 25%. The antigens of these receptors remain unknown. The treatment was: roughly 11-day PBMC culture with coronavirus spike peptide pools or control peptides (ViraFEST assay). Sequencing input: CD4+ T cells from blood, cultured in vitro. The receptors stem from a human donor who had recovered from COVID-19.

In its sample, this clonotype is medium-sized. The chain is built from TRBV2 and TRBJ2-4; D remains unclear. CDR3 length: 14 residues. V lost 6 bases, J lost 0 bases, and 9 bases lay in between. The germline CDR1 and CDR2 sequences are SNHLY and FYNNEI. CDR3: CASRQVVAKNIQYF. The CDR3 DNA sequence: TGTGCCAGCAGGCAAGTGGTAGCCAAAAACATTCAGTACTTC.

The chain uses TRBV10-3 and TRBJ1-5; D is unclear. Trimming left V 0 bases short and J 4 bases short, with 10 bases between. Germline assignment: CDR1 ENHRY and CDR2 SYGVKD. CDR3 length: 15 residues. The CDR3 loop is CAISESEVRNQPQHF. The CDR3 DNA is TGTGCCATCAGTGAGTCCGAGGTCAGAAATCAGCCCCAGCATTTT.

This clonotype was picked up one time. V is TRBV2 and J is TRBJ1-2; 10 positions agree with TRBD1. V trimming: 6 bases; J trimming: 6 bases; junction bases outside the gene matches: 4. CDR3 length: 13 amino acids. Germline assignment: CDR1 SNHLY and CDR2 FYNNEI. The CDR3 sequence is CASRAGTGDGYTF. The CDR3 DNA reads TGTGCCAGCAGGGCCGGGACAGGGGATGGCTACACCTTC.

The rearrangement uses TRBV7-6 and TRBJ2-7; D gene unclear. The ends were cut back, 5 bases at V and 5 bases at J, with 13 bases in the middle. Per germline, CDR1 SGHVS and CDR2 FNYEAQ. The CDR3 spans 13 residues. The CDR3 sequence is CASSPPGSDEQYF. DNA for the CDR3: TGTGCCAGCAGCCCTCCCGGTAGTGACGAGCAGTACTTC.

V is TRBV12-3 or TRBV12-4 and J is TRBJ1-1; D gene unclear. CDR3 length: 13 amino acids. Trimming removed 2 bases at V and 0 bases at J, with 4 bases between. CDR3 sequence: CASSLTMNTEAFF. The CDR3 DNA is TGTGCCAGCAGTTTAACCATGAACACTGAAGCTTTCTTT.

This clonotype has just a few counts. The chain uses TRBV12-3 or TRBV12-4 and TRBJ1-1, with D unresolved. The CDR3 has 11 residues. The germline V and J ends were trimmed by 7 bases and 7 bases, with 10 bases remaining between them. CDR3 region: CASTLLREAFF. In DNA form, the CDR3 reads TGTGCCAGCACCCTTTTGCGTGAAGCTTTCTTT.

The CDR3 reads CASSLQHGTEAFF. The CDR3 DNA follows: TGTGCCAGCAGCCTTCAACATGGGACTGAAGCTTTCTTT. The chain joins TRBV7-3 to TRBJ1-1, with D uncertain. The CDR3 length is 13 residues. Germline V gene sequence: CDR1 SGHTA, CDR2 FQGTGA. Trimming left V 5 bases short and J 5 bases short, with 12 bases between.

The chain has TRBV20-1 and TRBJ2-1; D uncertain. Germline-derived CDR1 and CDR2 are DFQATT and SNEGSKA (reference sequence). The CDR3 spans 12 residues. V gave up 0 bases and J gave up 7 bases, with 7 bases separating them. In nucleotides, the CDR3 is TGCAGTGCTAGAGAGAACCGAAATGAGCAGTTCTTC. Translating gives CSARENRNEQFF.

The rearrangement links TRBV12-3 or TRBV12-4 to TRBJ1-2, with TRBD1 as a possible D gene (5 bases). Trimming took off 6 bases at V and 4 bases at J, with 9 bases between the two ends. This CDR3 contains 12 residues. The CDR3 loop reads CASRGLVYGYTF. The CDR3 nucleotides are TGTGCCAGCAGGGGGCTGGTCTATGGCTACACCTTC.

V is TRBV12-3 or TRBV12-4 and J is TRBJ1-1, with D hard to call. V was pared by 6 bases and J by 6 bases, with 11 bases between. The CDR3 covers 12 residues. The chain's CDR3 is CASRATGAEAFF. In DNA, the CDR3 is TGTGCCAGCAGGGCCACGGGCGCTGAAGCTTTCTTT.

The chain uses TRBV28 and TRBJ1-5, with D possibly TRBD1 on 6 matching bases. This CDR3 region has 13 residues. V was shortened by 10 bases and J by 5 bases, with 15 bases between the two germline ends. Germline V CDR1 and CDR2: MDHEN, SYDVKM. DNA of the CDR3: TGTGCCACTAATAGGGGGGGGGATCAGCCCCAGCATTTT. This gives the protein CATNRGGDQPQHF. The whole variable domain, filled in from reference TRBV28 and TRBJ1-5, reads DVKVTQSSRYLVKRTGEKVFLECVQDMDHENMFWYRQDPGLGLRLIYFSYDVKMKEKGDIPEGYSVSREKKERFSLILESASTNQTSMYLCATNRGGDQPQHFGDGTRLSIL.

This clonotype is medium-sized (0.01 to 0.1%) in the sample. The rearrangement joins TRBV18 to TRBJ1-2; TRBD1 might be the D (6 bases). V lost 2 bases and J lost 9, with 13 bases in between. Germline V lookup: CDR1 KGHSH, CDR2 LQKENI. The CDR3 sequence is 13 residues long. The CDR3, as DNA: TGTGCCAGCTCACCAGGCAACAGGGAAAGCTACACCTTC. Encoded protein: CASSPGNRESYTF.

The chain uses TRBV5-6 and TRBJ1-2; 7 bases match TRBD1. The CDR3 has 14 amino acids. The V gene end was trimmed by 1 base and the J gene end by 4 bases; junction bases not matched to a gene: 4. Germline CDR1 SGHDT, CDR2 YYEEEE. CDR3 in amino acids: CASSLKGTAYGYTF. CDR3 coding DNA: TGTGCCAGCAGCTTGAAAGGGACAGCCTATGGCTACACCTTC.

This clonotype was detected only a few times. The chain employs TRBV20-1 and TRBJ1-2, with 12 bases lining up with TRBD1. Losses at the gene ends were 3 bases for V and 0 bases for J; bases not matched to a gene: 14. The germline gives CDR1 DFQATT, CDR2 SNEGSKA (reference sequence). The CDR3 totals 19 residues. This CDR3 is CSARPWDRGQVGANYGYTF. CDR3 in DNA: TGCAGTGCTAGGCCCTGGGACAGGGGGCAGGTAGGAGCTAACTATGGCTACACCTTC.

The genes are TRBV4-3 and TRBJ1-6, with TRBD1 as a possible D gene (5 bases). V lost 0 bases to trimming and J lost 7 bases, with 16 bases between them. Germline loops: CDR1 LGHNA, CDR2 YSLEER. CDR3 length equals 17 residues. The CDR3 bases are TGCGCCAGCAGCCAAGATTCGCGAGGGACTGGGAATTCACCCCTCCACTTT. Its protein is CASSQDSRGTGNSPLHF.

V and J are TRBV6-1 and TRBJ1-5; D perhaps matches TRBD1 (6 bases). Germline CDR1 reads MNHNS; CDR2 reads SASEGT. This CDR3 comprises 18 residues. V was trimmed by 3 bases and J by 2 bases, leaving 20 bases between them. The CDR3: CASSDGLGGARGNQPQHF. CDR3 in DNA: TGTGCCAGCAGTGATGGGTTGGGGGGGGCGCGGGGCAATCAGCCCCAGCATTTT.

This clonotype was recorded once. V gene TRBV7-2 combines with J gene TRBJ1-2; 8 positions agree with TRBD1. Trimming removed 4 bases from V and 4 bases from J; junction bases left unmatched: 2. The germline gives CDR1 SGHTA, CDR2 FQGNSA. The CDR3 sequence is 13 residues long. CDR3: CASSSGQGYGYTF. CDR3 in DNA: TGTGCCAGCAGCTCAGGACAGGGCTATGGCTACACCTTC.

The rearrangement links TRBV2 to TRBJ2-7; TRBD1 aligns across 12 bases. V lost 6 bases and J lost 0; bases outside the gene matches: 0. This CDR3 is 14 amino acids long. Germline V gene data show CDR1 as SNHLY and CDR2 as FYNNEI. CDR3 region: CASRGQGASYEQYF. CDR3 in DNA: TGTGCCAGCAGGGGACAGGGGGCCTCCTACGAGCAGTACTTC.

The rearrangement joins TRBV12-3 or TRBV12-4 to TRBJ1-1, with D unclear. Trimming removed 1 base at V and 7 bases at J, with 10 bases between. CDR3 length equals 13 residues. CDR3 protein: CASSLGRSFEAFF. CDR3 nucleotides: TGTGCCAGCAGTTTAGGCAGGTCCTTTGAAGCTTTCTTT.

This clonotype is labeled large. The chain carries TRBV7-2 and TRBJ1-2; 7 nucleotides match TRBD1. The CDR3 extends over 13 amino acids. Germline V CDR1 and CDR2: SGHTA, FQGNSA. V gave up 3 bases and J gave up 4 bases; unmatched junction bases: 2. The chain's CDR3 is CASSFRGSYGYTF. CDR3 DNA: TGTGCCAGCAGCTTCAGGGGGAGCTATGGCTACACCTTC.

The chain uses TRBV11-3 and TRBJ2-7; D possibly matches TRBD1 or TRBD2 (6 bases each). CDR1 is SGHNT, CDR2 YENEEA, per germline. This CDR3 is 14 amino acids long. V was pared by 4 bases and J by 2 bases, with 12 bases between. The CDR3 region is CASSYRGLTYEQYF. The CDR3 coding sequence is TGTGCCAGCAGCTATCGGGGGCTCACCTACGAGCAGTACTTC.

To note about this clonotype: The junction shows a germline mismatch at one end, possibly a read error. This chain uses TRBV7-3 with TRBJ2-7; D not certain. Germline-derived CDR1 and CDR2 are SGHTA and FQGTGA. The CDR3 runs to 12 residues. The CDR3 loop is CASSLTVYGQYF. The CDR3 DNA reads TGTGCCAGCAGCTTAACGGTTTACGGGCAGTACTTC.

This clonotype occurred a few times. This chain joins TRBV5-1 and TRBJ2-7, with TRBD2 identical over 12 bases. Germline V gene data show CDR1 as SGHRS and CDR2 as YFSETQ. The CDR3 is made up of 14 amino acids. The ends lost 7 bases at V and 5 bases at J; junction bases unmatched: 7. The CDR3 protein is CASLRTSGAHEQYF. In nucleotides, the CDR3 is TGCGCCAGCTTAAGGACTAGCGGGGCCCACGAGCAGTACTTC.

This clonotype was found once. This chain connects TRBV19 to TRBJ2-2; D uncertain. The CDR3 covers 15 residues. The V end was cut by 3 bases, the J end by 7 bases, with 15 bases between. Germline loops: CDR1 LNHDA, CDR2 SQIVND (reference sequence). The CDR3 nucleotides are TGTGCCAGTAGTATTCAACGTGCTACGGGCGGGGAGCTGTTTTTT. This sequence encodes CASSIQRATGGELFF.

V gene TRBV10-3 combines with J gene TRBJ1-1; TRBD1 agrees at 7 bases. Trimming removed 7 bases from V and 0 bases from J; junction bases left unmatched: 8. The CDR3 has 15 residues. The germline CDR1 and CDR2 sequences are ENHRY and SYGVKD. The CDR3 loop reads CAIKPLTGLNTEAFF. CDR3 in DNA: TGTGCCATCAAGCCTCTGACAGGGCTGAACACTGAAGCTTTCTTT.